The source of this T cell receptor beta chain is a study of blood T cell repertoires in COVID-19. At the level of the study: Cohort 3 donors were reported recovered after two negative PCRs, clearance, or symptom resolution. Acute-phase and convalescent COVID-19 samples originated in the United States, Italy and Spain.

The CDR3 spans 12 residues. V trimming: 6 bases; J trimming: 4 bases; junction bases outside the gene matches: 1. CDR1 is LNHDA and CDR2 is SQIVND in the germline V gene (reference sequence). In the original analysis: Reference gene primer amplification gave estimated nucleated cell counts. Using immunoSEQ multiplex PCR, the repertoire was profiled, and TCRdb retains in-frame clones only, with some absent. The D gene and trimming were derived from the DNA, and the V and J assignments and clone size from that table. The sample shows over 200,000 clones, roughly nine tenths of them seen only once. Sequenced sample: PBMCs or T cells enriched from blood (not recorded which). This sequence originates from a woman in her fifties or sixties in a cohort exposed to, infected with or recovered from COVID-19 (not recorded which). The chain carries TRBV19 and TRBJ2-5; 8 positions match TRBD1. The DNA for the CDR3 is TGTGCCAGTAGGCAGGGGGCAGAGACCCAGTACTTC. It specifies CASRQGAETQYF.